This T cell receptor beta chain was found in a study of regulatory T cells in long-lasting Graves disease. Described time point: newly diagnosed GD, antithyroid drugs for less than 3 months. RNA from PBMCs was the source of the TCR library. Arm-PCR of CDR3 regions with iRepertoire HTBI primers generated TCR beta libraries. Each CDR3 protein gets one entry after TCRdb re-called the multiplex PCR reads with MiXCR. Of about 530,000 distinct CDR3 sequences listed, approximately 16% are singletons. Trimming cost V 5 bases and J 7 bases; bases outside gene matches: 9. From germline, CDR1 is SGHTA and CDR2 FQGNSA. CDR3 length: 14 amino acids. This clonotype was observed at least ten times. The data also belong to a second study, concerning T cells in Graves' hyperthyroidism and ophthalmopathy. In that study: Stable disease denoted Graves' hyperthyroidism without ophthalmopathy progression within 18 months. Patients with uncontrolled infections, other autoimmune diseases, pregnancy or lactation were excluded. Carried out on the TCR CDR3, a first-round RT-PCR used the HTBI primer set.

The sample consisted of peripheral blood mononuclear cells (PBMCs), taken at new diagnosis, from a patient treated with antithyroid drugs. This chain joins TRBV7-2 and TRBJ1-2, with 8 positions matching TRBD1. This clonotype originated in a woman aged 35-65 years with Graves disease. CDR3 region: CASSPTTGVGGYTF. CDR3 in DNA: TGTGCCAGCAGCCCCACGACAGGGGTGGGTGGCTACACCTTC.